The entry that follows covers one TCR beta chain sequence. Its antigen is still unknown. Method: immunoSEQ multiplex PCR; TCRdb's copy keeps in-frame clones and lacks some. Of about 4,700 clones listed, around 78% are singletons. These data belong to a study of chemoradiotherapy in HPV16-positive cancers. Study-wide background: A couple of HPV16-positive patients' cells yielded candidate HPV-specific clones and common motifs.

Study results and limitations: Non-HPV-specific T cells did not expand in tumors during treatment, whereas candidate HPV-specific clones and E7-related motifs did. The functional HPV-specific definition rests on just two HPV16-positive patients.

The junction had 0 bases not matched to a gene; V was cut back by 2 bases and J by 4 bases. CDR1 is MNHEY and CDR2 is SVGAGI in the germline V gene. This CDR3 is 13 amino acids long. The sequence came from a human donor with HPV-associated anogenital cancer. This chain links TRBV6-5 with TRBJ2-7; 9 bases are shared with TRBD1. Sequencing used tumor tissue, obtained from a patient who underwent chemoradiotherapy. This CDR3 is CASSYDRGYEQYF. Here the CDR3 DNA reads TGTGCCAGCAGTTACGACAGGGGGTACGAGCAGTACTTC.